This T cell receptor beta chain stems from a study of blood T cell repertoires in COVID-19. Study context: Samples representing acute and convalescent COVID-19 were sourced from the United States, Italy and Spain.

Authors' analysis steps: Quantification of nucleated cells was approximated via reference gene primer amplification. Profiling relied on immunoSEQ multiplex PCR, and the TCRdb table lists in-frame clones only, not all of them. D and trimming were read from the DNA, whereas the V and J calls and clone size are those reported in that table. The sample consists of about 250,000 clones, less than 90% of them appearing once. The CDR3 covers 14 residues. The germline gives CDR1 MDHEN, CDR2 SYDVKM. The trim removed 5 bases at V and 9 bases at J, leaving 6 bases unmatched. The sequenced material came from PBMCs or T cells enriched from blood (not recorded which). V is TRBV28 and J is TRBJ1-6, with 8 nucleotides matching TRBD1. This sequence originates from a woman aged 50 to 60 who had recovered from COVID-19. The CDR3 DNA reads as TGTGCCAGCAGTCCTTGGACAGGGTTTTCACCCCTCCACTTT. This gives the protein CASSPWTGFSPLHF.